This TCR beta chain was identified during a study of cytomegalovirus exposure and HLA in healthy donors. General observations from the study: Per a later analysis, HLA-associated TCR beta chains showed more clonal expansion than other, equally common TCR beta chains. Fewer N-insertions (relative to the 666-donor mean) were reportedly seen in an Asian-associated ancestry cluster in a later analysis. A later analysis appeared to link common viral pathogens to several of the most significant clusters.

PCR was performed using 60 Vbeta and 13 Jbeta primers. Original methodology: Counted up in a later analysis, unique TCR beta chains came to about 83 million, with some 11 million shared. This table comes from immunoSEQ multiplex PCR, and its TCRdb copy is limited to in-frame clones, with some not included. V and J calls and clone size are as listed in that table; D and trimming were resolved from the DNA. This sample's table reports fewer than 130,000 clones. With regard to this clone: Its cognate antigen is unknown.

This clonotype was obtained from a man aged 45-65 years in good health and CMV-seronegative. Sequencing was carried out using PBMCs.

CDR3 in DNA: TGTGCCAGCAGCTCAAGGACAGGGGGCGAGGTGGATACGCAGTATTTT. Amino acid sequence: CASSSRTGGEVDTQYF. This chain joins TRBV7-6 and TRBJ2-3; TRBD1 matches at 11 bases. Germline lookup yields CDR1 SGHVS and CDR2 FNYEAQ. The CDR3 consists of 16 residues. V shed 4 bases and J 6 bases; nucleotides not matched to a gene: 9.